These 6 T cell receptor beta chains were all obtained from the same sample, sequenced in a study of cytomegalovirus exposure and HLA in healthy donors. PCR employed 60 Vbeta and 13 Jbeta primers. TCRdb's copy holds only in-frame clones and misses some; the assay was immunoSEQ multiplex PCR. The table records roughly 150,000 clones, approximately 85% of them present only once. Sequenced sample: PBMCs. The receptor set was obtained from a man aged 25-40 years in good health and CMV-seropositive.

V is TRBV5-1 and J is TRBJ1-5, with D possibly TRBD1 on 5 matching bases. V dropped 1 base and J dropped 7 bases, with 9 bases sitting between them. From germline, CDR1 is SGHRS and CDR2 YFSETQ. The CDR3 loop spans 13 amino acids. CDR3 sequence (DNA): TGCGCCAGCAGCTTGCAGGGCGGCCAGCCCCAGCATTTT. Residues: CASSLQGGQPQHF.

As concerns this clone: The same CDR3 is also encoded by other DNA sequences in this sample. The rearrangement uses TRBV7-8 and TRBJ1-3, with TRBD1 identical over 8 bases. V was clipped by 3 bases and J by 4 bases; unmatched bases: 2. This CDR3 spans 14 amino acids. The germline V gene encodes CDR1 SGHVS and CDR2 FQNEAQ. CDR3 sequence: CASSFGTGGNTIYF. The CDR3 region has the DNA TGTGCCAGCAGCTTCGGGACAGGAGGAAACACCATATATTTT.

CDR3: CASSPHRGASYGYTF. Written as DNA, the CDR3 is TGTGCCAGCAGCCCACACAGGGGGGCGTCCTATGGCTACACCTTC. J is TRBJ1-2 and V is TRBV7-2; 8 bases are shared with TRBD1. Trimming at V came to 5 bases and at J to 4 bases, leaving 9 bases not matched to a gene. The CDR3 is 15 residues long. Germline loops: CDR1 SGHTA, CDR2 FQGNSA.

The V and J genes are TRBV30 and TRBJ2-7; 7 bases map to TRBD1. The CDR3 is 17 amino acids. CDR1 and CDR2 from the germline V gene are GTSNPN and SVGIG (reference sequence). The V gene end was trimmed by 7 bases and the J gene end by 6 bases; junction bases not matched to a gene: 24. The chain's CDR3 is CAFNPLYEKGAPAEQYF. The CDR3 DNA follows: TGTGCCTTCAACCCTTTGTACGAAAAGGGGGCGCCAGCCGAGCAGTACTTC.

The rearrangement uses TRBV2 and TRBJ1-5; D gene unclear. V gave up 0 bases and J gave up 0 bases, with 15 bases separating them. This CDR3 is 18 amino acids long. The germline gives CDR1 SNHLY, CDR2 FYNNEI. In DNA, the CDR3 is TGTGCCAGCAGTGAAGCAATCGGGTTCAAGAATAGCAATCAGCCCCAGCATTTT. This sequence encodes CASSEAIGFKNSNQPQHF.

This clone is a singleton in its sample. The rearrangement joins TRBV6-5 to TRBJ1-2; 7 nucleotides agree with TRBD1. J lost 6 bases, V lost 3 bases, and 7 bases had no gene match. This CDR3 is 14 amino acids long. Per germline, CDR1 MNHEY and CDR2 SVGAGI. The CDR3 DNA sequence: TGTGCCAGCAGTTATTCGGGACAGCGGCATGGCTACACCTTC. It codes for CASSYSGQRHGYTF.